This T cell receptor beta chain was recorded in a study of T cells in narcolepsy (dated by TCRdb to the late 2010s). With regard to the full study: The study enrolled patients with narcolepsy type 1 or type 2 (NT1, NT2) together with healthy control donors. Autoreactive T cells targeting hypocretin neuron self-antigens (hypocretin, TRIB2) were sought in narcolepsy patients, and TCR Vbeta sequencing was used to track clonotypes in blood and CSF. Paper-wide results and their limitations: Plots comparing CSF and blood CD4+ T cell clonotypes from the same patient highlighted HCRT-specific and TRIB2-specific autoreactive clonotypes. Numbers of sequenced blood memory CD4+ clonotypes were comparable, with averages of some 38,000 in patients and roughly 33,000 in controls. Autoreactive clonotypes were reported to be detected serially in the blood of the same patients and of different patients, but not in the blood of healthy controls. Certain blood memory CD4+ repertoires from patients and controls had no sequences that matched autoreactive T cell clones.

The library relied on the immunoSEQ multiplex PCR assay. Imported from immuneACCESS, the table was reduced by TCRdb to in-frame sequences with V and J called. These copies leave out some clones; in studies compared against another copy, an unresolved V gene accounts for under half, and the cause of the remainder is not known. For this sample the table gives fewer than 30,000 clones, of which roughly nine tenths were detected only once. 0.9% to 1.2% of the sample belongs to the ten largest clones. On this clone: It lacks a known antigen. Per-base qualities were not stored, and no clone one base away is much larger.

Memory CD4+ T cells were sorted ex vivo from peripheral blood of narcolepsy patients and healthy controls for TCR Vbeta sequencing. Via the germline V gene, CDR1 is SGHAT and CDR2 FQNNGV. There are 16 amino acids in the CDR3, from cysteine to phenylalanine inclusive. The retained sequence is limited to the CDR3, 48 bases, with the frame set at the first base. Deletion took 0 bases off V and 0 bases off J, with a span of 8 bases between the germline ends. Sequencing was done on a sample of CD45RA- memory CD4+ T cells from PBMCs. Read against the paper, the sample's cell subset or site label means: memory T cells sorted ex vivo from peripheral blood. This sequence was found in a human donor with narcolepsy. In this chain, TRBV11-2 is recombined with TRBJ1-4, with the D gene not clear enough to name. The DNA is TGTGCCAGCAGCTTAGAGCCCTATGCAACTAATGAAAAACTGTTTTTT. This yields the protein CASSLEPYATNEKLFF.